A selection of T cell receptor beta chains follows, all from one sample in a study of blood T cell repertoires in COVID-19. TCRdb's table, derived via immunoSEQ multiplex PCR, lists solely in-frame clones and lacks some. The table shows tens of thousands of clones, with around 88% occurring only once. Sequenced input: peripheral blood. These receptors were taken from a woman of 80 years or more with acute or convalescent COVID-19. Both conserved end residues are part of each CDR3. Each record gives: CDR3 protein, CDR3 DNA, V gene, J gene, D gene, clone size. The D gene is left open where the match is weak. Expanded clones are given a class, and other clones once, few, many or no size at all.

CDR3 protein: CASSLAPSGGANEQFF
CDR3 DNA: TGCGCCAGCAGCTTGGCCCCTAGCGGGGGGGCGAATGAGCAGTTCTTC
V gene: TRBV5-1
J gene: TRBJ2-1
D gene: TRBD2
clone size: NA

CDR3 protein: CASSSPRGGGAEQYF
CDR3 DNA: TGTGCCAGCAGTTCCCCGAGGGGCGGGGGGGCCGAGCAGTACTTC
V gene: TRBV6-2/TRBV6-3
J gene: TRBJ2-7
D gene: TRBD2
clone size: NA

CDR3 protein: CASGTSSTDTQYF
CDR3 DNA: TGTGCCAGTGGGACTTCTAGCACAGATACGCAGTATTTT
V gene: TRBV19
J gene: TRBJ2-3
D gene: NA
clone size: NA

CDR3 protein: CASSPQRGENIQYF
CDR3 DNA: TGTGCCAGCTCCCCGCAGCGGGGAGAAAACATTCAGTACTTC
V gene: TRBV18
J gene: TRBJ2-4
D gene: TRBD2
clone size: NA

CDR3 protein: CASSHQTGTVGEQYF
CDR3 DNA: TGTGCCAGCAGCCACCAGACAGGGACCGTGGGCGAGCAGTACTTC
V gene: TRBV7-8
J gene: TRBJ2-7
D gene: TRBD1
clone size: NA

CDR3 protein: CASSKDRYGYTF
CDR3 DNA: TGTGCCAGCAGTAAGGACAGATATGGCTACACCTTC
V gene: TRBV12-3/TRBV12-4
J gene: TRBJ1-2
D gene: NA
clone size: NA

CDR3 protein: CASIESGDYGYTF
CDR3 DNA: TGTGCCAGCATCGAGTCAGGGGACTATGGCTACACCTTC
V gene: TRBV19
J gene: TRBJ1-2
D gene: NA
clone size: NA

CDR3 protein: CASSQRARTEAFF
CDR3 DNA: TGTGCCAGCAGTCAGAGGGCGCGGACTGAAGCTTTCTTT
V gene: TRBV27
J gene: TRBJ1-1
D gene: NA
clone size: NA

CDR3 protein: CASSFKTGTGGEQYF
CDR3 DNA: TGTGCCAGCAGCTTTAAAACCGGGACAGGGGGCGAGCAGTACTTC
V gene: TRBV5-6
J gene: TRBJ2-7
D gene: TRBD1
clone size: NA

CDR3 protein: CASSHWTRQETQYF
CDR3 DNA: TGTGCCAGCAGCCATTGGACTAGGCAAGAGACCCAGTACTTC
V gene: TRBV3-1/TRBV3-2
J gene: TRBJ2-5
D gene: TRBD2
clone size: few

CDR3 protein: CASSLLQMNTEAFF
CDR3 DNA: TGCGCCAGCAGCTTGCTACAGATGAACACTGAAGCTTTCTTT
V gene: TRBV5-1
J gene: TRBJ1-1
D gene: NA
clone size: NA

CDR3 protein: CASSQASTDTQYF
CDR3 DNA: TGTGCCAGCAGTCAGGCATCCACAGATACGCAGTATTTT
V gene: TRBV2
J gene: TRBJ2-3
D gene: NA
clone size: NA

CDR3 protein: CAWSGAGWDTQYF
CDR3 DNA: TGTGCCTGGAGCGGGGCGGGGTGGGATACGCAGTATTTT
V gene: TRBV30
J gene: TRBJ2-3
D gene: NA
clone size: NA

CDR3 protein: CASSPGDQYGYTF
CDR3 DNA: TGTGCCAGCTCGCCGGGAGACCAGTATGGCTACACCTTC
V gene: TRBV18
J gene: TRBJ1-2
D gene: NA
clone size: NA

CDR3 protein: CASSYSTGSGYGYTF
CDR3 DNA: TGTGCCAGCAGTTACTCGACGGGGTCCGGGTATGGCTACACCTTC
V gene: TRBV6-5
J gene: TRBJ1-2
D gene: NA
clone size: NA

CDR3 protein: CAISESGAGAPYEQYF
CDR3 DNA: TGCGCCATCAGTGAGTCGGGAGCGGGTGCCCCCTACGAGCAGTACTTC
V gene: TRBV10-3
J gene: TRBJ2-7
D gene: NA
clone size: NA

CDR3 protein: CASSLAGATYSSEQYF
CDR3 DNA: TGCGCCAGCAGTTTGGCGGGGGCCACCTACTCAAGCGAGCAGTACTTC
V gene: TRBV10-2
J gene: TRBJ2-7
D gene: NA
clone size: NA

CDR3 protein: CASSLTGGSGNTIYF
CDR3 DNA: TGTGCCAGCAGCTTGACAGGGGGCTCTGGAAACACCATATATTTT
V gene: TRBV5-6
J gene: TRBJ1-3
D gene: TRBD1
clone size: NA

CDR3 protein: CASSDPLWAMNYEQYF
CDR3 DNA: TGTGCCAGCAGTGACCCCTTGTGGGCGATGAATTACGAGCAGTACTTC
V gene: TRBV6-1
J gene: TRBJ2-7
D gene: NA
clone size: NA

CDR3 protein: CASSLGNDRTEAFF
CDR3 DNA: TGCGCCAGCAGCTTGGGAAACGACAGGACTGAAGCTTTCTTT
V gene: TRBV5-1
J gene: TRBJ1-1
D gene: NA
clone size: once

CDR3 protein: CASSTDRGGNQPQHF
CDR3 DNA: TGTGCCAGCAGCACGGACCGCGGGGGCAATCAGCCCCAGCATTTT
V gene: TRBV7-8
J gene: TRBJ1-5
D gene: NA
clone size: NA

CDR3 protein: CASSEVSRSYEQYF
CDR3 DNA: TGTGCCAGCAGTGAAGTGTCCAGAAGTTACGAGCAGTACTTC
V gene: TRBV6-1
J gene: TRBJ2-7
D gene: NA
clone size: few

CDR3 protein: CASARQQETQYF
CDR3 DNA: TGTGCCAGCGCCCGACAGCAAGAGACCCAGTACTTC
V gene: TRBV18
J gene: TRBJ2-5
D gene: NA
clone size: NA

CDR3 protein: CASSPGQVSYEQYF
CDR3 DNA: TGTGCCAGTAGTCCGGGACAGGTCTCCTACGAGCAGTACTTC
V gene: TRBV19
J gene: TRBJ2-7
D gene: TRBD1
clone size: NA

CDR3 protein: CASSFTPPGHLVSNVLTF
CDR3 DNA: TGTGCCAGCAGCTTCACCCCCCCGGGACACCTAGTGTCCAACGTCCTGACTTTC
V gene: TRBV7-9
J gene: TRBJ2-6
D gene: NA
clone size: once

CDR3 protein: CASSLDHFGNTEAFF
CDR3 DNA: TGCGCCAGCAGCTTGGACCACTTCGGGAACACTGAAGCTTTCTTT
V gene: TRBV5-1
J gene: TRBJ1-1
D gene: NA
clone size: NA

CDR3 protein: CASSVGAGGTDTQYF
CDR3 DNA: TGTGCCAGCAGCGTAGGAGCGGGGGGCACAGATACGCAGTATTTT
V gene: TRBV9
J gene: TRBJ2-3
D gene: TRBD2
clone size: NA

CDR3 protein: CASSPTGGYEQYF
CDR3 DNA: TGTGCCAGTAGCCCCACGGGGGGCTACGAGCAGTACTTC
V gene: TRBV19
J gene: TRBJ2-7
D gene: TRBD2
clone size: NA

CDR3 protein: CASSLVRDSTGELFF
CDR3 DNA: TGCGCCAGCAGCTTGGTCAGGGACTCCACCGGGGAGCTGTTTTTT
V gene: TRBV5-1
J gene: TRBJ2-2
D gene: NA
clone size: NA

CDR3 protein: CASSHYSGQYF
CDR3 DNA: TGTGCCAGCAGCCATTACTCGGGGCAGTACTTC
V gene: TRBV11-2
J gene: TRBJ2-7
D gene: NA
clone size: NA

CDR3 protein: CASSQVRSATNEKLFF
CDR3 DNA: TGTGCCAGCTCCCAAGTCCGGAGTGCAACTAATGAAAAACTGTTTTTT
V gene: TRBV18
J gene: TRBJ1-4
D gene: NA
clone size: NA

CDR3 protein: CASTPRDRVNSPLHF
CDR3 DNA: TGTGCCAGCACTCCCCGGGACAGGGTAAATTCACCCCTCCACTTT
V gene: TRBV28
J gene: TRBJ1-6
D gene: TRBD1
clone size: once

CDR3 protein: CASSYGQGAGEAFF
CDR3 DNA: TGTGCCAGCAGCTATGGACAGGGGGCAGGTGAAGCTTTCTTT
V gene: TRBV11-2
J gene: TRBJ1-1
D gene: TRBD1
clone size: NA

CDR3 protein: CASRIPGLAGEGEQYF
CDR3 DNA: TGTGCCAGCAGAATCCCGGGACTAGCGGGGGAGGGCGAGCAGTACTTC
V gene: TRBV11-2
J gene: TRBJ2-7
D gene: TRBD2
clone size: NA

CDR3 protein: CASSLDRDTEAFF
CDR3 DNA: TGTGCCAGTAGTCTGGACAGAGACACTGAAGCTTTCTTT
V gene: TRBV19
J gene: TRBJ1-1
D gene: NA
clone size: NA

CDR3 protein: CASSLGGRRVTEAFF
CDR3 DNA: TGCGCCAGCAGCTTGGGAGGTCGCAGGGTGACTGAAGCTTTCTTT
V gene: TRBV5-1
J gene: TRBJ1-1
D gene: NA
clone size: NA